This T cell receptor beta chain is drawn from a study of cytomegalovirus exposure and HLA in healthy donors. Points from the study as a whole: The dataset shows that most TCR sequences were rare, while some public TCRs occurred in many donors.

Samples came from healthy bone marrow donors. A word on this clone: The antigen is undetermined.

Between the trimmed V and J ends, which lost 7 bases and 5 bases, there was a span of 20 bases. CDR1 SNHLY and CDR2 FYNNEI come from the germline V gene. The CDR3 sequence is 15 residues long. Primers included in the PCR were 60 Vbeta and 13 Jbeta primers. In the study's own analysis: Unique TCR beta chains totaled around 86 million in a later count, with 8.5 million to 12 million of them shared. Libraries were prepared by immunoSEQ multiplex PCR; TCRdb keeps only in-frame clonotypes and omits some of them. For V, J and clone size, that table is used; D and trimming come from the DNA. The sample includes about 150,000 clones, 80% of them seen just once.

The sample taken for sequencing was PBMCs. The sequence was collected from a young man in good health and CMV-seropositive. The rearrangement uses TRBV2 and TRBJ2-5, with D possibly being TRBD2 (6 bases). CDR3 in DNA: TGTGCCAGCACCTTCTCCGGTGGAGGGAGGGAGACCCAGTACTTC. Its translation is CASTFSGGGRETQYF.